These 13 T cell receptor beta chains came from one sample sequenced in a study of preoperative IRX-2 immunotherapy in early breast cancer (dated by TCRdb to the late 2010s). This specimen's treatment or condition label, per the study, means: preoperative locoregional IRX-2 cytokine immunotherapy. Library generation was performed with the immunoSEQ multiplex PCR assay. The table was pulled from immuneACCESS by TCRdb, which kept in-frame rearrangements only. Such tables lose some clones; where checked, under half of the loss comes from unresolved V genes, and the rest has no known cause. This sample comprises some 19,000 clones, roughly 80% of them detected only once. The ten largest clones represent roughly 1.2% of the sample. Sequencing used lymph node tissue, obtained after IRX-2 immunotherapy. The receptors originated from a human donor with breast cancer.

About this clone itself: A read error may account for a junction end that differs from germline. The chain couples TRBV27 to TRBJ1-5; no reliable D call. The CDR3 is 14 amino acids. Germline V gene data show CDR1 as MNHEY and CDR2 as SMNVEV (reference sequence). CDR3 in DNA: TGTGCCACCAGTGATTCCCCCACCAATCAGCCCCAGCATTTT. Translating gives CATSDSPTNQPQHF.

The J gene is TRBJ1-1, the V gene TRBV18; 11 nucleotides align to TRBD1. From germline, CDR1 is KGHSH and CDR2 LQKENI. The J segment lost 4 bases and the V segment lost 0 bases, leaving 7 bases of the junction unmatched. This CDR3 has 17 amino acids. The chain's CDR3 is CASSPPGQGAGRTEAFF. Here the CDR3 DNA reads TGTGCCAGCTCACCACCCGGACAGGGGGCTGGTCGCACTGAAGCTTTCTTT.

The chain uses TRBV6-8 and TRBJ1-3, with unresolved D. This CDR3 is 13 amino acids long. CDR1 and CDR2 from the germline V gene are MNHGY and SAAAGT. Trimming removed 0 bases from V and 3 bases from J, with 3 bases in between. CDR3 bases: TGTGCCAGCAGTTACTCCAGTGGAAACACCATATATTTT. Translating it yields CASSYSSGNTIYF.

This chain joins TRBV2 and TRBJ1-4; perhaps TRBD1 as D (5 bases). From germline, CDR1 is SNHLY and CDR2 FYNNEI. This CDR3 comprises 13 residues. Trimming left V 7 bases short and J 8 bases short, with 14 bases between. The CDR3 loop reads CASKSGSVEKLFF. The CDR3 DNA reads TGTGCCAGCAAATCAGGGTCGGTGGAAAAACTGTTTTTT.

This clone was detected only a few times. This chain uses TRBV30 with TRBJ2-1, with 7 bases lining up with TRBD2. Germline-derived CDR1 and CDR2 are GTSNPN and SVGIG (reference sequence). The CDR3 contains 13 residues. The junction had 3 bases not matched to a gene; V was cut back by 6 bases and J by 1 base. The CDR3 region is CACRGVSYNEQFF. CDR3 DNA sequence: TGTGCCTGTCGGGGGGTGTCCTACAATGAGCAGTTCTTC.

This chain links TRBV18 with TRBJ1-2, with D uncertain. CDR3 length: 12 residues. The V end lost 5 bases, the J end lost 6 bases, and 10 bases lay between the germline ends. CDR1 is KGHSH and CDR2 is LQKENI in the germline V gene. This CDR3 is CASSIKGDGYTF. DNA of the CDR3: TGTGCCAGCTCAATCAAGGGCGATGGCTACACCTTC.

V and J are TRBV29-1 and TRBJ2-1, with 10 bases matching TRBD2. Germline V gives CDR1 SQVTM, CDR2 ANQGSEA. The CDR3 spans 17 residues. With V trimmed by 1 base and J by 2 bases, 8 bases remained unmatched. The CDR3 DNA is TGCAGCGTTGAAGTCGGAGCTAGCGGGAGCCCCTACAATGAGCAGTTCTTC. Translation: CSVEVGASGSPYNEQFF.

The rearrangement uses TRBV19 and TRBJ1-1; tentative D call: TRBD1 (6 bases). Germline loops: CDR1 LNHDA, CDR2 SQIVND (reference sequence). This CDR3 spans 14 amino acids. V was shortened by 6 bases and J by 1 base, with 12 bases between the two germline ends. This CDR3 reads CASRGGGSNTEAFF. In DNA form, the CDR3 reads TGTGCCAGTAGGGGCGGGGGCTCGAACACTGAAGCTTTCTTT.

This clone was observed once. The chain combines TRBV6-8 with TRBJ2-5, with D possibly TRBD1 on 7 matching bases. Deletions cut 4 bases from V and 5 bases from J, with 20 bases between. The CDR3 runs 16 residues. Germline CDR1 and CDR2: MNHGY and SAAAGT. The chain's CDR3 is CASSLDYRGLEETQYF. The DNA of the CDR3 is TGTGCCAGCAGTTTGGATTACAGGGGACTTGAGGAGACCCAGTACTTC.

The chain carries TRBV30 and TRBJ1-1; TRBD1 is a possible D gene (6 bases). Germline V gene lookup returns CDR1 GTSNPN and CDR2 SVGIG (reference sequence). The germline V and J ends were trimmed by 2 bases and 1 base, with 11 bases remaining between them. The CDR3 runs to 14 residues. For the CDR3, the DNA is TGTGCCTGGAGTCGGGGGCCAACGAACACTGAAGCTTTCTTT. As protein: CAWSRGPTNTEAFF.

V gene TRBV6-8 combines with J gene TRBJ2-5; a weak D match, TRBD1 (5 bases). V shed 10 bases and J shed 5 bases, with 20 bases lying between them. The germline V gene has CDR1 MNHGY and CDR2 SAAAGT. This CDR3 region has 14 residues. The CDR3 region is CAIRVQGSPETQYF. The CDR3 nucleotides read TGTGCCATCAGGGTTCAGGGATCTCCGGAGACCCAGTACTTC.

The V gene is TRBV6-8, the J gene TRBJ1-1; D might be TRBD1 (5 bases). Germline CDR1 is MNHGY and CDR2 is SAAAGT. Trimming took 5 bases from V and 5 from J, leaving 9 bases between them. The length of the CDR3 is 12 residues. The CDR3 region has the DNA TGTGCCAGCAGTGGCGGGGGGACTGAAGCTTTCTTT. This codes for CASSGGGTEAFF.

This chain links TRBV6-8 with TRBJ1-1; D call uncertain. The CDR3 has 13 residues. The germline CDR1 and CDR2 sequences are MNHGY and SAAAGT. V lost 2 bases, J lost 3 bases, and 7 bases lay in between. The CDR3 spells CASSYDAYTEAFF. The CDR3 DNA sequence: TGTGCCAGCAGTTACGATGCATACACTGAAGCTTTCTTT.